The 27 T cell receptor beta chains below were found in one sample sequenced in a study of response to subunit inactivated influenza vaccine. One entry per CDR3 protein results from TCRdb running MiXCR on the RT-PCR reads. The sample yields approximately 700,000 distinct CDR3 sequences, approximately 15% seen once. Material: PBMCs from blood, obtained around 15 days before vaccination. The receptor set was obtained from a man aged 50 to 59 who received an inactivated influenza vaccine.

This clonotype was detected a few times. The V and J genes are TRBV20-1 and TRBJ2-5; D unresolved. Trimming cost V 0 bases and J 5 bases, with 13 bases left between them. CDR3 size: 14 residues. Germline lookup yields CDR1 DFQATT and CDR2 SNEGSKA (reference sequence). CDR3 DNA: TGCAGTGCTAGAGATCAGTTAGGGTTTGAGACCCAGTACTTC. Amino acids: CSARDQLGFETQYF.

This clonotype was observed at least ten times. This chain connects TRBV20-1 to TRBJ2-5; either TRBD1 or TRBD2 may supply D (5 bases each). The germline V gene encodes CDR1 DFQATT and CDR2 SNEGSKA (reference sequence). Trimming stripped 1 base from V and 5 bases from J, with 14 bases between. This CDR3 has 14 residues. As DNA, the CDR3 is TGCAGTGCTAGAGTTTGGGGGAGTCTGGAGACCCAGTACTTC. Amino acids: CSARVWGSLETQYF.

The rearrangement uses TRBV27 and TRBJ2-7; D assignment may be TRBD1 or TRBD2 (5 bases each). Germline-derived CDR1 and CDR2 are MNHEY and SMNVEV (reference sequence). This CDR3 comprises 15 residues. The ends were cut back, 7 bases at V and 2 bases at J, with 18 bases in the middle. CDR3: CASTSTPGRTYEQYF. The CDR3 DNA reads TGTGCCAGCACGTCTACTCCGGGACGAACCTACGAGCAGTACTTC.

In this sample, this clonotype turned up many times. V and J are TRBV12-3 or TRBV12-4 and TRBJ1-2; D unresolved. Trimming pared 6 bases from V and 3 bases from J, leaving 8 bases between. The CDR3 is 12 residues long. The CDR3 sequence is CASSPSHYGYTF. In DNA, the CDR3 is TGTGCCAGCAGCCCAAGTCACTATGGCTACACCTTC.

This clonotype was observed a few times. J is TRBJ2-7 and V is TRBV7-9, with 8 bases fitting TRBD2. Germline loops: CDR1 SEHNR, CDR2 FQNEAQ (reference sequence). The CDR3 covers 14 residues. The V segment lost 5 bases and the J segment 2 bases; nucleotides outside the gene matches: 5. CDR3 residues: CASSRGGSTYEQYF. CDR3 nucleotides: TGTGCCAGCAGCCGGGGGGGCAGTACCTACGAGCAGTACTTC.

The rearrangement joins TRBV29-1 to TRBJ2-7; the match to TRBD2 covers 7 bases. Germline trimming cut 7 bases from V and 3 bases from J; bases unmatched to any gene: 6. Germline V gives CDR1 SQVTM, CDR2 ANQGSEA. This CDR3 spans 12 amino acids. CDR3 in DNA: TGCAGCGCCGGACTAGGAAACTACGAGCAGTACTTC. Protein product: CSAGLGNYEQYF.

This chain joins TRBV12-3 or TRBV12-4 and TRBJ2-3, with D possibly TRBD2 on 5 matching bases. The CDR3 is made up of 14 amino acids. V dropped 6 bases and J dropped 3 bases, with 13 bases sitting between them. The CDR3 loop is CASRGWRLTDTQYF. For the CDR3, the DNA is TGTGCCAGCAGGGGGTGGAGACTAACAGATACGCAGTATTTT.

CDR3 amino acids: CASSRPGGILETQYF. The CDR3 coding sequence is TGTGCCAGCAGCCGACCAGGAGGGATTTTGGAGACCCAGTACTTC. The V call is TRBV3-1, the J call TRBJ2-5, with D maybe TRBD2 (6 bases). V was cut by 4 bases and J by 5 bases, with 17 bases left in between. The CDR3 spans 15 residues. Germline values: CDR1 LGHDT, CDR2 YNNKEL (reference sequence).

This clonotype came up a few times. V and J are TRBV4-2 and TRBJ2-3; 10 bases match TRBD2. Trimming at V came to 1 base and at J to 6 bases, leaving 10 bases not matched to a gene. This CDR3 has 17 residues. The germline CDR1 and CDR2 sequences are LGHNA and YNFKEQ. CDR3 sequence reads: CASSQGLGLAESDTQYF. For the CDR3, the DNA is TGTGCCAGCAGCCAAGGGCTCGGACTAGCGGAATCCGATACGCAGTATTTT.

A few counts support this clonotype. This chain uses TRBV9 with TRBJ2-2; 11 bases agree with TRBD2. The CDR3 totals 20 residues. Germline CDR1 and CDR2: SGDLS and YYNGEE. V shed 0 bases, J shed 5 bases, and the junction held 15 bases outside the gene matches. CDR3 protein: CASSVEGLADSVKGTGELFF. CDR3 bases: TGTGCCAGCAGCGTAGAGGGACTAGCGGACTCCGTTAAGGGAACCGGGGAGCTGTTTTTT.

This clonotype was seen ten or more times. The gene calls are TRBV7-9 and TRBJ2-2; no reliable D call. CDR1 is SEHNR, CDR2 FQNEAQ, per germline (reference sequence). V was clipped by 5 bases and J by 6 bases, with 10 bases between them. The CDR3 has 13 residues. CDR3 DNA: TGTGCCAGCAGCCCCCCGGGTGCCGGGGAGCTGTTTTTT. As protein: CASSPPGAGELFF.

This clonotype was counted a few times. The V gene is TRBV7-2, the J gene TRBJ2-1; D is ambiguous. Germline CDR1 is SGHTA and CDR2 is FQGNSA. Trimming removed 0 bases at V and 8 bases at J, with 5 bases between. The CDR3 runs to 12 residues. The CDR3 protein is CASSLAPYEQFF. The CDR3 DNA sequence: TGTGCCAGCAGCTTAGCGCCCTATGAGCAGTTCTTC.

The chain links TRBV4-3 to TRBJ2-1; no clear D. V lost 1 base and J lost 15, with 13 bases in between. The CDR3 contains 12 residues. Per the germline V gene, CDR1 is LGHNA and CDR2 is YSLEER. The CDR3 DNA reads TGCGCCAGCAGCCAAGGTACCAACGGCCCGTTCTTC. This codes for CASSQGTNGPFF.

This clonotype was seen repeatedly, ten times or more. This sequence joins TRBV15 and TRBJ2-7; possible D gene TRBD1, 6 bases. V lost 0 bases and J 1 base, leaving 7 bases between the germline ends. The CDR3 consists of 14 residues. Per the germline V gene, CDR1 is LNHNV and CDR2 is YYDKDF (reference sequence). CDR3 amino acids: CATSREQGSYEQYF. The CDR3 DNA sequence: TGTGCCACCAGCAGAGAACAGGGTTCCTACGAGCAGTACTTC.

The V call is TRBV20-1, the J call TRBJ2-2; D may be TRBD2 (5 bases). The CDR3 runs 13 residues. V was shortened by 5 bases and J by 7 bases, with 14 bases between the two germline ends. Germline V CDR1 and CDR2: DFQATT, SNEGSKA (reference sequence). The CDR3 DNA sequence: TGCAGTGCTCGCTTGACTACTTTCGGGGAGCTGTTTTTT. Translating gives CSARLTTFGELFF.

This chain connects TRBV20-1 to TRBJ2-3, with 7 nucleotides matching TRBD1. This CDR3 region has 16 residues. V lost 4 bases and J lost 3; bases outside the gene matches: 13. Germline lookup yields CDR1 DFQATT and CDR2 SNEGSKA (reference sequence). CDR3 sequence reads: CSAIHRGPSPTDTQYF. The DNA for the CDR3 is TGCAGTGCTATCCACAGGGGTCCTTCTCCAACAGATACGCAGTATTTT.

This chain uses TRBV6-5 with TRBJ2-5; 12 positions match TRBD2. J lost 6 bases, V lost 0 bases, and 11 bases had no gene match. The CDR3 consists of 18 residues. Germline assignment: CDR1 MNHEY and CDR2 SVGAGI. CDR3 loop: CASSYSWLAGGPLQTQYF. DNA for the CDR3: TGTGCCAGCAGTTACTCTTGGCTAGCGGGGGGGCCTTTGCAGACCCAGTACTTC.

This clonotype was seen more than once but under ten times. Here the CDR3 DNA reads TGCGCCAGCAGCCAAGAGGTCGGGGGGGGGCAAGAGACCCAGTACTTC. Its translation is CASSQEVGGGQETQYF. V usage is TRBV4-3 and J usage is TRBJ2-5; 8 nucleotides agree with TRBD2. V trimming: 0 bases; J trimming: 2 bases; junction bases outside the gene matches: 5. CDR1 LGHNA and CDR2 YSLEER come from the germline V gene. The CDR3 length is 16 residues.

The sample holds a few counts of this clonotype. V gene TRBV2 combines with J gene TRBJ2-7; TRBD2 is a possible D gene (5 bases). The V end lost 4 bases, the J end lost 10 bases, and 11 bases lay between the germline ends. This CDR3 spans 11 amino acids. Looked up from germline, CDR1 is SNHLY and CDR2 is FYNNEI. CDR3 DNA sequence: TGTGCCAGCAGTGGGGAGAAGCGACAGTACTTC. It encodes CASSGEKRQYF. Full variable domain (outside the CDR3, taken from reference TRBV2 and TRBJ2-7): EPEVTQTPSHQVTQMGQEVILRCVPISNHLYFYWYRQILGQKVEFLVSFYNNEISEKSEIFDDQFSVERPDGSNFTLKIRSTKLEDSAMYFCASSGEKRQYFGPGTRLTVT.

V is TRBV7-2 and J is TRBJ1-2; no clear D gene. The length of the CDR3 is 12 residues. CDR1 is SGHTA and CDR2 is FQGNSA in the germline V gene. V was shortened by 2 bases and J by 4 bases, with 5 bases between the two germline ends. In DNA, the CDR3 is TGTGCCAGCAGCTTAAACGTCTATGGCTACACCTTC. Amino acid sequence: CASSLNVYGYTF.

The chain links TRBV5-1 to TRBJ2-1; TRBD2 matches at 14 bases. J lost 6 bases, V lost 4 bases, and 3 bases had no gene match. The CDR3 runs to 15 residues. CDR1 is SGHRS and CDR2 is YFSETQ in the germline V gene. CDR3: CASSPTSGGVNEQFF. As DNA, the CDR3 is TGCGCCAGCAGCCCGACTAGCGGGGGGGTCAATGAGCAGTTCTTC.

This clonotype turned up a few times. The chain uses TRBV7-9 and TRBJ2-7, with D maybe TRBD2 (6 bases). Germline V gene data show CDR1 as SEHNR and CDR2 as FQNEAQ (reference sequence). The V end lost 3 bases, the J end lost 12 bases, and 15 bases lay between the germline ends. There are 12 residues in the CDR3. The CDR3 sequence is CASSFSGTLSYF. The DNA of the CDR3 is TGTGCCAGCAGCTTTTCTGGGACTCTTTCGTACTTC. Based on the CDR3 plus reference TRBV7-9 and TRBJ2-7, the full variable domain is DTGVSQNPRHKITKRGQNVTFRCDPISEHNRLYWYRQTLGQGPEFLTYFQNEAQLEKSRLLSDRFSAERPKGSFSTLEIQRTEQGDSAMYLCASSFSGTLSYFGPGTRLTVT.

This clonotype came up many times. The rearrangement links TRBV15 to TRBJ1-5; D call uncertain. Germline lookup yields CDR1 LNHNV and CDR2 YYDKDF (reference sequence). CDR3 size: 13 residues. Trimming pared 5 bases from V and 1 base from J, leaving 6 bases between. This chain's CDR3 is CATSRRSNQPQHF. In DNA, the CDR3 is TGTGCCACCAGCCGACGGAGCAATCAGCCCCAGCATTTT.

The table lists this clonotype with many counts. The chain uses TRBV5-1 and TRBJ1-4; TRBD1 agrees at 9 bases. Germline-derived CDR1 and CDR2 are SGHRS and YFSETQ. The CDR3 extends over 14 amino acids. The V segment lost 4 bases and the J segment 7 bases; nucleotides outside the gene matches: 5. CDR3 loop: CASSKTGGSEKLFF. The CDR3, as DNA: TGCGCCAGCAGCAAAACAGGGGGCAGTGAAAAACTGTTTTTT.

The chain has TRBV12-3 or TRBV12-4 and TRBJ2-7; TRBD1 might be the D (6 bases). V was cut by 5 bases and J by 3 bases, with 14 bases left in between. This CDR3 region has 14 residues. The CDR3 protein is CASSPGTIGYEQYF. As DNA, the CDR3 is TGTGCCAGCAGTCCAGGGACAATAGGCTACGAGCAGTACTTC.

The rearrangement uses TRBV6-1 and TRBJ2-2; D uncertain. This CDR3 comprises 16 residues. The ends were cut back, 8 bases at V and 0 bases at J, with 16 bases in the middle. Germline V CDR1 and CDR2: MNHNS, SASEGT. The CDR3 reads CASFPVGLANTGELFF. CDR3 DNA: TGTGCCAGCTTCCCCGTCGGGCTGGCGAACACCGGGGAGCTGTTTTTT.

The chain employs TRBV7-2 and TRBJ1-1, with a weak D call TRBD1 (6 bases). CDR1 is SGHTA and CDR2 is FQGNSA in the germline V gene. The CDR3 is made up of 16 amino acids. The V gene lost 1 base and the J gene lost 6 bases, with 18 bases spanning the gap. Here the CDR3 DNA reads TGTGCCAGCAGCTTAGTGCAGGGGCTACGAGGGGCTGAAGCTTTCTTT. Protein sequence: CASSLVQGLRGAEAFF.